Here is one TCR beta chain with its context. This sample stems from a study of control samples from healthy donors and cancer patients. Libraries were prepared by immunoSEQ multiplex PCR; TCRdb keeps only in-frame clonotypes and omits some of them. Of over 100,000 clones listed, roughly 88% are singletons. Germline CDR1 is SGHTA and CDR2 is FQGTGA. V lost 4 bases, J lost 7 bases, and 8 bases stayed unmatched. The CDR3 spans 14 residues. The sample consisted of blood. The sequence derives from a man aged 50 to 59 in good health. The rearrangement uses TRBV7-3 and TRBJ1-2; 8 nucleotides match TRBD1. The DNA for the CDR3 is TGTGCCAGCAGCTCGAGAACAGGGGGACGTGGCTACACCTTC. This sequence encodes CASSSRTGGRGYTF.